This is a list of T cell receptor beta chains from one sample in a study of early T cells in non-severe SARS-CoV-2 infection. TCRdb reprocessed the 5' RACE reads with MiXCR, giving one entry per CDR3 protein. The table has 35,000 to 50,000 distinct CDR3 sequences, around 6% seen once; the top ten hold roughly 12%. Sequenced: whole blood. The receptor source for this set is an adult who was a healthcare worker with PCR-confirmed SARS-CoV-2 infection or an uninfected control (not recorded which). Both conserved end residues are part of each CDR3. D genes are given only for firm matches. Expanded clones get a size class; other rows say once, few or many, or leave the size out.

d_gene: .; j_gene: TRBJ1-5; abundance: many; len: 13; v_gene: TRBV12-3/TRBV12-4; CDR3aa: CASSIQGNQPQHF; CDR3nt: TGTGCCAGCAGCATTCAGGGTAATCAGCCCCAGCATTTT
d_gene: .; j_gene: TRBJ2-1; abundance: many; len: 18; v_gene: TRBV11-2; CDR3aa: CASSSTGGWGGSYNEQFF; CDR3nt: TGTGCCAGCAGCTCCACTGGTGGTTGGGGCGGCTCCTACAATGAGCAGTTCTTC
d_gene: TRBD2; j_gene: TRBJ2-5; abundance: many; len: 13; v_gene: TRBV20-1; CDR3aa: CSARRTSGETQYF; CDR3nt: TGCAGTGCTAGAAGGACTAGCGGAGAGACCCAGTACTTC
d_gene: TRBD1; j_gene: TRBJ1-4; abundance: few; len: 15; v_gene: TRBV7-9; CDR3aa: CASSNGQGNYEKLFF; CDR3nt: TGTGCCAGCAGCAACGGACAGGGGAACTATGAAAAACTGTTTTTT
d_gene: .; j_gene: TRBJ1-6; abundance: many; len: 16; v_gene: TRBV20-1; CDR3aa: CSASDPFQLGSSPLHF; CDR3nt: TGCAGTGCTAGCGATCCGTTCCAGTTAGGGAGTTCACCCCTCCACTTT
d_gene: .; j_gene: TRBJ2-7; abundance: many; len: 13; v_gene: TRBV5-1; CDR3aa: CASSLAQGGEQYF; CDR3nt: TGCGCCAGCAGCTTGGCCCAGGGGGGGGAGCAGTACTTC
d_gene: .; j_gene: TRBJ2-7; abundance: many; len: 14; v_gene: TRBV28; CDR3aa: CGTVRGAGSYEQYF; CDR3nt: TGTGGGACGGTGAGAGGGGCCGGCTCCTACGAGCAGTACTTC
d_gene: .; j_gene: TRBJ2-3; abundance: many; len: 15; v_gene: TRBV4-1; CDR3aa: CASSQDQPSIDTQYF; CDR3nt: TGCGCCAGCAGCCAAGATCAGCCTAGCATCGATACGCAGTATTTT
d_gene: .; j_gene: TRBJ2-1; abundance: many; len: 15; v_gene: TRBV18; CDR3aa: CASSSEILREDEQFF; CDR3nt: TGTGCCAGCTCATCCGAGATCTTGAGGGAGGATGAGCAGTTCTTC
d_gene: TRBD1; j_gene: TRBJ1-1; abundance: .; len: 14; v_gene: TRBV5-1; CDR3aa: CASSYGTGASEAFF; CDR3nt: TGCGCCAGCAGCTATGGGACAGGGGCCAGCGAAGCTTTCTTT
d_gene: .; j_gene: TRBJ2-7; abundance: many; len: 18; v_gene: TRBV4-2; CDR3aa: CASSQEVLEGQRSYEQYF; CDR3nt: TGTGCCAGCAGCCAAGAGGTTTTGGAAGGACAGAGATCCTACGAGCAGTACTTC
d_gene: TRBD1; j_gene: TRBJ2-1; abundance: .; len: 15; v_gene: TRBV20-1; CDR3aa: CSARDGRQGYNEQFF; CDR3nt: TGCAGTGCCAGAGACGGAAGACAGGGTTACAATGAGCAGTTCTTC
d_gene: .; j_gene: TRBJ2-7; abundance: many; len: 13; v_gene: TRBV27; CDR3aa: CASSLTENYEQYF; CDR3nt: TGTGCCAGCAGTTTAACTGAGAACTACGAGCAGTACTTC
d_gene: .; j_gene: TRBJ1-5; abundance: large; len: 14; v_gene: TRBV29-1; CDR3aa: CSVEDFKGRQPQHF; CDR3nt: TGCAGCGTTGAAGATTTTAAGGGTCGGCAGCCCCAGCATTTT
d_gene: .; j_gene: TRBJ2-7; abundance: many; len: 13; v_gene: TRBV30; CDR3aa: CAWSVMETYEQYF; CDR3nt: TGTGCCTGGAGTGTTATGGAAACCTACGAGCAGTACTTC
d_gene: .; j_gene: TRBJ2-1; abundance: .; len: 12; v_gene: TRBV7-8; CDR3aa: CASSAYRAEQFF; CDR3nt: TGTGCCAGCAGCGCCTACAGGGCCGAGCAGTTCTTC
d_gene: .; j_gene: TRBJ1-1; abundance: many; len: 14; v_gene: TRBV28; CDR3aa: CASGSGSLNTEAFF; CDR3nt: TGTGCCAGCGGATCAGGGTCCCTGAACACTGAAGCTTTCTTT
d_gene: .; j_gene: TRBJ2-3; abundance: .; len: 16; v_gene: TRBV3-1; CDR3aa: CASSQEAGPTWDTQYF; CDR3nt: TGTGCCAGCAGCCAAGAGGCGGGTCCGACCTGGGATACGCAGTATTTT
d_gene: .; j_gene: TRBJ2-2; abundance: many; len: 13; v_gene: TRBV27; CDR3aa: CASGPRNTGELFF; CDR3nt: TGTGCCAGCGGACCGCGAAACACCGGGGAGCTGTTTTTT
d_gene: TRBD1; j_gene: TRBJ2-3; abundance: .; len: 13; v_gene: TRBV5-5; CDR3aa: CASRWTGSDTQYF; CDR3nt: TGTGCCAGCAGGTGGACAGGCTCGGATACGCAGTATTTT
d_gene: .; j_gene: TRBJ1-4; abundance: .; len: 15; v_gene: TRBV20-1; CDR3aa: CSARAPVETNEKLFF; CDR3nt: TGCAGTGCTAGAGCTCCGGTGGAAACTAATGAAAAACTGTTTTTT
d_gene: .; j_gene: TRBJ2-4; abundance: many; len: 17; v_gene: TRBV21-1; CDR3aa: CASSHPNNGTSKNIQYF; CDR3nt: TGTGCCAGCAGCCACCCTAATAACGGGACATCGAAAAACATTCAGTACTTC
d_gene: TRBD2; j_gene: TRBJ2-5; abundance: many; len: 14; v_gene: TRBV30; CDR3aa: CAWGRGGGSETQYF; CDR3nt: TGTGCCTGGGGAAGAGGCGGGGGGAGTGAGACCCAGTACTTC
d_gene: .; j_gene: TRBJ1-6; abundance: many; len: 15; v_gene: TRBV7-2; CDR3aa: CASSLGMGRGSPLHF; CDR3nt: TGTGCCAGCAGCTTAGGAATGGGACGTGGTTCACCCCTCCACTTT
d_gene: TRBD2; j_gene: TRBJ2-3; abundance: .; len: 16; v_gene: TRBV7-9; CDR3aa: CASSSRAGGPSDTQYF; CDR3nt: TGTGCCAGCAGCTCCCGTGCGGGGGGGCCCTCAGATACGCAGTATTTT
d_gene: .; j_gene: TRBJ2-2; abundance: .; len: 16; v_gene: TRBV19; CDR3aa: CASYPSRGRVTGELFF; CDR3nt: TGTGCCAGTTACCCAAGCCGGGGTAGAGTCACCGGGGAGCTGTTTTTT
d_gene: .; j_gene: TRBJ2-5; abundance: many; len: 12; v_gene: TRBV7-6; CDR3aa: CASRGTAGTQYF; CDR3nt: TGTGCCAGCAGGGGGACAGCGGGGACCCAGTACTTC
d_gene: .; j_gene: TRBJ2-7; abundance: few; len: 12; v_gene: TRBV12-3/TRBV12-4; CDR3aa: CASSLGGVEQYF; CDR3nt: TGTGCCAGCAGTTTAGGAGGGGTTGAGCAGTACTTC
d_gene: .; j_gene: TRBJ2-7; abundance: few; len: 18; v_gene: TRBV7-8; CDR3aa: CASSLGRVAGQSSYEQYF; CDR3nt: TGTGCCAGCAGCCTAGGTCGTGTTGCCGGGCAATCCTCCTACGAGCAGTACTTC
d_gene: TRBD1; j_gene: TRBJ1-2; abundance: many; len: 15; v_gene: TRBV19; CDR3aa: CASSTGTGDDYGYTF; CDR3nt: TGTGCCAGTAGTACCGGGACAGGGGATGACTATGGCTACACCTTC
d_gene: .; j_gene: TRBJ2-2; abundance: few; len: 15; v_gene: TRBV4-2; CDR3aa: CASSPSGANTGELFF; CDR3nt: TGTGCCAGCAGCCCCTCAGGTGCGAACACCGGGGAGCTGTTTTTT
d_gene: .; j_gene: TRBJ2-1; abundance: many; len: 13; v_gene: TRBV7-2; CDR3aa: CASSLGRENEQFF; CDR3nt: TGTGCCAGCAGCTTAGGTAGGGAGAATGAGCAGTTCTTC
d_gene: TRBD1; j_gene: TRBJ1-1; abundance: many; len: 17; v_gene: TRBV11-2; CDR3aa: CASSLRQGVTINTEAFF; CDR3nt: TGTGCCAGCAGCTTGCGACAGGGGGTAACGATCAACACTGAAGCTTTCTTT
d_gene: .; j_gene: TRBJ2-3; abundance: few; len: 15; v_gene: TRBV5-1; CDR3aa: CASSLGGQRTDTQYF; CDR3nt: TGCGCCAGCAGCTTGGGAGGCCAACGCACAGATACGCAGTATTTT
d_gene: .; j_gene: TRBJ1-1; abundance: .; len: 13; v_gene: TRBV7-2; CDR3aa: CASSLSELGKAFF; CDR3nt: TGTGCCAGCAGCTTGTCGGAACTTGGGAAAGCTTTCTTT
d_gene: .; j_gene: TRBJ1-1; abundance: .; len: 14; v_gene: TRBV7-9; CDR3aa: CASSFGDLNTEAFF; CDR3nt: TGTGCCAGCAGCTTTGGGGACCTGAACACTGAAGCTTTCTTT
d_gene: .; j_gene: TRBJ1-5; abundance: .; len: 15; v_gene: TRBV20-1; CDR3aa: CSALPGGVSNQPQHF; CDR3nt: TGCAGTGCCCTCCCGGGGGGGGTCAGCAATCAGCCCCAGCATTTT
d_gene: .; j_gene: TRBJ2-6; abundance: many; len: 15; v_gene: TRBV7-2; CDR3aa: CASSNRVSGANVLTF; CDR3nt: TGTGCCAGCAGCAACAGGGTTTCTGGGGCCAACGTCCTGACTTTC
d_gene: .; j_gene: TRBJ2-5; abundance: many; len: 10; v_gene: TRBV20-1; CDR3aa: CSARQETQYF; CDR3nt: TGCAGTGCTCGCCAAGAGACCCAGTACTTC
d_gene: .; j_gene: TRBJ2-7; abundance: many; len: 14; v_gene: TRBV20-1; CDR3aa: CSARESGRLSEQYF; CDR3nt: TGCAGTGCTAGAGAAAGCGGCAGGTTAAGCGAGCAGTACTTC
d_gene: .; j_gene: TRBJ1-5; abundance: .; len: 17; v_gene: TRBV28; CDR3aa: CASSLPGAVGAGQPQHF; CDR3nt: TGTGCCAGCAGTCTTCCAGGGGCCGTCGGGGCCGGTCAGCCCCAGCATTTT
d_gene: .; j_gene: TRBJ2-7; abundance: many; len: 12; v_gene: TRBV7-9; CDR3aa: CASSRGPYEQYF; CDR3nt: TGTGCCAGCAGCCGCGGGCCCTACGAGCAGTACTTC
d_gene: TRBD1; j_gene: TRBJ1-5; abundance: .; len: 14; v_gene: TRBV7-9; CDR3aa: CASSNAGQRGPQHF; CDR3nt: TGTGCCAGCAGCAACGCGGGACAGCGAGGGCCCCAGCATTTT
d_gene: .; j_gene: TRBJ2-1; abundance: medium-sized; len: 15; v_gene: TRBV12-3/TRBV12-4; CDR3aa: CASRSLGGQHNEQFF; CDR3nt: TGTGCCAGCAGGAGCCTCGGGGGGCAGCACAATGAGCAGTTCTTC
d_gene: .; j_gene: TRBJ1-1; abundance: many; len: 14; v_gene: TRBV6-5; CDR3aa: CASSPTGLNTEAFF; CDR3nt: TGTGCCAGCAGTCCCACCGGCCTGAACACTGAAGCTTTCTTT
d_gene: .; j_gene: TRBJ2-5; abundance: few; len: 12; v_gene: TRBV12-3/TRBV12-4; CDR3aa: CASSRNTETQYF; CDR3nt: TGTGCCAGCAGCCGAAACACGGAGACCCAGTACTTC
d_gene: .; j_gene: TRBJ2-1; abundance: .; len: 12; v_gene: TRBV3-1; CDR3aa: CASSPSTDEQFF; CDR3nt: TGTGCCAGCAGCCCTTCCACGGATGAGCAGTTCTTC
d_gene: .; j_gene: TRBJ2-1; abundance: many; len: 16; v_gene: TRBV7-3; CDR3aa: CASSLIGESSYNEQFF; CDR3nt: TGTGCCAGCAGCTTAATAGGTGAGAGCTCCTACAATGAGCAGTTCTTC
d_gene: .; j_gene: TRBJ1-1; abundance: many; len: 14; v_gene: TRBV29-1; CDR3aa: CSVDRGLGNTEAFF; CDR3nt: TGCAGCGTTGATAGGGGACTTGGGAACACTGAAGCTTTCTTT
d_gene: .; j_gene: TRBJ2-1; abundance: .; len: 12; v_gene: TRBV5-4; CDR3aa: CASSPRVGEQFF; CDR3nt: TGTGCCAGCAGCCCCAGGGTAGGGGAGCAGTTCTTC